The T cell receptor beta chain described here comes from a study of response to subunit inactivated influenza vaccine. Whole-study results and caveats: Each seasonal influenza vaccination, the authors suggested, recruits few new T cells.

This clonotype was detected a few times. Antigen unknown. MiXCR was run by TCRdb on the RT-PCR reads, yielding one entry per CDR3 protein. The sample lists about 480,000 distinct CDR3 sequences; 25% were seen once. The CDR3 extends over 15 amino acids. Trimming removed 3 bases at V and 1 base at J, with 13 bases between. CDR1 and CDR2 from the germline V gene are MNHEY and SVGAGI. This receptor was taken from a man aged 45 to 65 who received an inactivated influenza vaccine. Sequenced material: CD4+ T cells sorted from PBMCs, taken more than 4 days after vaccination. The gene calls are TRBV6-5 and TRBJ2-7, with D maybe TRBD1 (6 bases). In DNA, the CDR3 is TGTGCCAGCAGTTATTCGAGCAGGGGATCCTACGAGCAGTACTTC. Translation gives CASSYSSRGSYEQYF.